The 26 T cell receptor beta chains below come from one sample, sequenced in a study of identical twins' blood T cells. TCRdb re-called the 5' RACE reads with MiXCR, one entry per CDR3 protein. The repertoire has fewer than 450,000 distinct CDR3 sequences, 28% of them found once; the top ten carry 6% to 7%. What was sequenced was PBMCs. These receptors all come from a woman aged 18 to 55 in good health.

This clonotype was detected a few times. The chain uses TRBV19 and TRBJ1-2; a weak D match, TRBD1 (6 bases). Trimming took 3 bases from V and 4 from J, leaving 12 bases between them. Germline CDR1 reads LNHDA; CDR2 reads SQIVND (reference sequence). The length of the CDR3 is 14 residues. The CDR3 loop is CASSIGGGFYGYTF. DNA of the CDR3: TGTGCCAGTAGTATTGGCGGGGGCTTCTATGGCTACACCTTC.

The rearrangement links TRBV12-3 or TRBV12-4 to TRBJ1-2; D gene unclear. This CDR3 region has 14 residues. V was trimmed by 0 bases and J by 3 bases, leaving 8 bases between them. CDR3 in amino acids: CASSLAGVYYGYTF. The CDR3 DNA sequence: TGTGCCAGCAGTTTAGCTGGTGTCTACTATGGCTACACCTTC.

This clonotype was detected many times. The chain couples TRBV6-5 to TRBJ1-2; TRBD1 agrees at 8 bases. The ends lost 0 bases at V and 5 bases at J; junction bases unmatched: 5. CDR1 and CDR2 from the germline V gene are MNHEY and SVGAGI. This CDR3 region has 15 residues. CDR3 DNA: TGTGCCAGCAGTTACTCGGGCACAGGGGGGTATGGCTACACCTTC. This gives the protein CASSYSGTGGYGYTF.

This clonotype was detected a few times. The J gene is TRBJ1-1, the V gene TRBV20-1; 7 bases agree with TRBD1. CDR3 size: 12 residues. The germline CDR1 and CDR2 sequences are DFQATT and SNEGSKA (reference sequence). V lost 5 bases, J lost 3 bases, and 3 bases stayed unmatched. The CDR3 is CSAAGGYTEAFF. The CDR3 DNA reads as TGCAGTGCTGCAGGGGGGTACACTGAAGCTTTCTTT.

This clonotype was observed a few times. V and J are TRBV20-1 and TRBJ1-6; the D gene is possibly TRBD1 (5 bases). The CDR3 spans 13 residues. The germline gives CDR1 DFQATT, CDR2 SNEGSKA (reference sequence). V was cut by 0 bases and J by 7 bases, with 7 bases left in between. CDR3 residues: CSARETVNSPLHF. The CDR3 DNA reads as TGCAGTGCTAGAGAGACAGTCAATTCACCCCTCCACTTT.

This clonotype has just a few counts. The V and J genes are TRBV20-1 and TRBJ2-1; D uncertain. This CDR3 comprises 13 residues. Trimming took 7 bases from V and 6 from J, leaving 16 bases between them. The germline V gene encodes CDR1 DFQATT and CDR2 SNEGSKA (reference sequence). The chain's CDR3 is CSVPTGRRNEQFF. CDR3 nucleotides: TGCAGTGTTCCAACCGGTAGGCGCAATGAGCAGTTCTTC.

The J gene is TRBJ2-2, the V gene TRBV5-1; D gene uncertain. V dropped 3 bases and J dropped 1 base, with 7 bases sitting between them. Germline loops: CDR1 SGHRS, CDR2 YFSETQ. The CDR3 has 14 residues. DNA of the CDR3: TGCGCCAGCAGCTCCGCACGGAACACCGGGGAGCTGTTTTTT. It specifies CASSSARNTGELFF.

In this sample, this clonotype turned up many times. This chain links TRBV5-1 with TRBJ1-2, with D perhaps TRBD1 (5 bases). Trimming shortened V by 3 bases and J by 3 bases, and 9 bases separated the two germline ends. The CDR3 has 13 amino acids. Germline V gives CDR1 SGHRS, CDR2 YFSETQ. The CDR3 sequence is CASSYRFHYGYTF. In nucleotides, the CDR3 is TGCGCCAGCAGCTACAGGTTCCACTATGGCTACACCTTC.

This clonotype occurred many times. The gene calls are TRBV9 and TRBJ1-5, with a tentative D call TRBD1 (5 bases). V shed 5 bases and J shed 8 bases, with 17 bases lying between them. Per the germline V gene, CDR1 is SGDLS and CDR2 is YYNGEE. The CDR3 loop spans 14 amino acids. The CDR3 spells CASSGGDFQEPQHF. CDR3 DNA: TGTGCCAGCAGTGGGGGGGACTTTCAAGAGCCCCAGCATTTT.

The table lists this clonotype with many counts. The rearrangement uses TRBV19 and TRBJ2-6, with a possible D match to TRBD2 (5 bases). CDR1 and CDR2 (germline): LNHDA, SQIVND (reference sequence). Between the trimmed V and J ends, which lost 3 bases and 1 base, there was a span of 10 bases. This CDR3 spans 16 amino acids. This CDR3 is CASSMYRGSGANVLTF. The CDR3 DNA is TGTGCCAGTAGTATGTATCGGGGTTCTGGGGCCAACGTCCTGACTTTC.

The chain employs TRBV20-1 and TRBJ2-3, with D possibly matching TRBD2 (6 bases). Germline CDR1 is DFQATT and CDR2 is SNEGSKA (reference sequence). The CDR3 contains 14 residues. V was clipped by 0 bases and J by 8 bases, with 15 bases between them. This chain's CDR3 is CSARDATRWGTQYF. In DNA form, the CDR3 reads TGCAGTGCTAGAGATGCGACTAGATGGGGTACGCAGTATTTT.

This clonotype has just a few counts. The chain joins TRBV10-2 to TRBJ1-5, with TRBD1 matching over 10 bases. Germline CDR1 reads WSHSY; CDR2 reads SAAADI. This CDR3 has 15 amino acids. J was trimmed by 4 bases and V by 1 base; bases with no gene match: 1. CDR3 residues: CASSEWGQGNQPQHF. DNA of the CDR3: TGCGCCAGCAGTGAGTGGGGACAGGGGAATCAGCCCCAGCATTTT.

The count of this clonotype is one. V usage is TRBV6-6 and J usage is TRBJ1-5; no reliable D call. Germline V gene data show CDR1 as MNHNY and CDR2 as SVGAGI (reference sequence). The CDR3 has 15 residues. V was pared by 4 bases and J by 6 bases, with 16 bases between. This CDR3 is CASSWAPGKGQPQHF. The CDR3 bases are TGTGCCAGCAGTTGGGCCCCTGGGAAAGGTCAGCCCCAGCATTTT.

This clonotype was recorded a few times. CDR3 loop: CASSQDFGHNYGYTF. Written as DNA, the CDR3 is TGCGCCAGCAGCCAAGATTTCGGACATAACTATGGCTACACCTTC. The rearrangement joins TRBV4-3 to TRBJ1-2; tentatively, D is TRBD1 (5 bases). The germline V gene has CDR1 LGHNA and CDR2 YSLEER. V lost 0 bases, J lost 1 base, and 9 bases lay in between. This CDR3 region has 15 residues.

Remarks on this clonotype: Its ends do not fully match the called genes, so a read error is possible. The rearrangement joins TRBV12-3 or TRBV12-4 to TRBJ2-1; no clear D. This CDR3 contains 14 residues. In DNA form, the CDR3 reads TGTGCCAGCAGTTTACTCAGCCGTGACAATGAGCGGTTCTTC. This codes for CASSLLSRDNERFF.

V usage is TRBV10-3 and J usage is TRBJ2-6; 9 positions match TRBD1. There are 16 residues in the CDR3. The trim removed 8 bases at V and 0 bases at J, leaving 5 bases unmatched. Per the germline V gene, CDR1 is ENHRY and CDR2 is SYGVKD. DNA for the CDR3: TGTGCCATCTCGGGACAGGGAGTCTCTGGGGCCAACGTCCTGACTTTC. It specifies CAISGQGVSGANVLTF.

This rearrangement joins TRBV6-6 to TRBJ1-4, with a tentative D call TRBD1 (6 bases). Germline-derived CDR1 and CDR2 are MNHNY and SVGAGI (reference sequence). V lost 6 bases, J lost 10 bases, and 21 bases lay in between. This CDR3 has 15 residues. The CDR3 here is CASRAIGGPVGKLFF. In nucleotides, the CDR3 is TGTGCCAGCAGAGCCATTGGGGGCCCGGTGGGAAAACTGTTTTTT.

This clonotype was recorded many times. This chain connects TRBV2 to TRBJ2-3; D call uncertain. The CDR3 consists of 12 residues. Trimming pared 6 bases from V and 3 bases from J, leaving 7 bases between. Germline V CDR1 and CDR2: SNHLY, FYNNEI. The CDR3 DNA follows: TGTGCCAGCAGCGAAATAACAGATACGCAGTATTTT. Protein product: CASSEITDTQYF.

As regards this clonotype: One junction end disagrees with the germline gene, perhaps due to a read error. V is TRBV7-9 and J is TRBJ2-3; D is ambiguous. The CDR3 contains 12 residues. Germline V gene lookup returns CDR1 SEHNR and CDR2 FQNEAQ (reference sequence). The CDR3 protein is CASGLDGDTQYF. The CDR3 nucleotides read TGTGCCAGCGGCTTAGACGGTGATACGCAGTATTTT.

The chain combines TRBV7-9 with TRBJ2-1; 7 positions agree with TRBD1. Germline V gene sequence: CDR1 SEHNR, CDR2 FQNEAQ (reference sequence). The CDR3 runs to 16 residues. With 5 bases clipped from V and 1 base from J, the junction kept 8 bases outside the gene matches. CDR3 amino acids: CASSGRQGGSYNEQFF. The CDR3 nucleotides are TGTGCCAGCAGCGGTCGACAGGGCGGATCCTACAATGAGCAGTTCTTC.

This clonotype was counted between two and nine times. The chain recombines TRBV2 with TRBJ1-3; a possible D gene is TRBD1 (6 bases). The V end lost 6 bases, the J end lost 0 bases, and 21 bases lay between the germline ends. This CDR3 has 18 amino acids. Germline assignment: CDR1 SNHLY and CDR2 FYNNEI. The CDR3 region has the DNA TGTGCCAGCAGGCGCTTACGAAAAAAGGACAGCTCTGGAAACACCATATATTTT. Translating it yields CASRRLRKKDSSGNTIYF.

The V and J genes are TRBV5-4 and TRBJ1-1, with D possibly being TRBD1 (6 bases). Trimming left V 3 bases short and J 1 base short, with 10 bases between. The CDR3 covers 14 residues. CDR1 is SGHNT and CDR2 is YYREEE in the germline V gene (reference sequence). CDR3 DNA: TGTGCCAGCAGCTCCCCGGGGGCGAACACTGAAGCTTTCTTT. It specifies CASSSPGANTEAFF.

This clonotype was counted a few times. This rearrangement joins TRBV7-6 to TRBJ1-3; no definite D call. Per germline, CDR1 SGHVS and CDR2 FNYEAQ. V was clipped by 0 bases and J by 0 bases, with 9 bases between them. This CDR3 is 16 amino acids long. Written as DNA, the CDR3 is TGTGCCAGCAGCTTAGCGCTCTCGAGCTCTGGAAACACCATATATTTT. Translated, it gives CASSLALSSSGNTIYF.

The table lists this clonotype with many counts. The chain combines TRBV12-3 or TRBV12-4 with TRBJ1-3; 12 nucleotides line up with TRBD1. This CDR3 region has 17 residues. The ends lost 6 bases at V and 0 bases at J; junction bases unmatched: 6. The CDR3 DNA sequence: TGTGCCAGCAGCCCCCGGGACAGGGGGCTCTCTGGAAACACCATATATTTT. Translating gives CASSPRDRGLSGNTIYF.

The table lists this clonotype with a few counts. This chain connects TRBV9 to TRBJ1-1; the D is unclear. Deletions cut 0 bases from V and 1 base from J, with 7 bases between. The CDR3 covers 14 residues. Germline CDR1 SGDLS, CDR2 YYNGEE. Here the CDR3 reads CASSVGAGNTEAFF. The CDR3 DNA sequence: TGTGCCAGCAGCGTAGGGGCAGGGAACACTGAAGCTTTCTTT.

The chain's CDR3 is CASSEAQPQHF. DNA of the CDR3: TGTGCCAGCAGCGAGGCTCAGCCCCAGCATTTT. The chain is built from TRBV28 and TRBJ1-5; D unclear. This CDR3 region has 11 residues. Deletions cut 6 bases from V and 6 bases from J, with 6 bases between. Germline CDR1 and CDR2: MDHEN and SYDVKM.